This T cell receptor beta chain was captured by sequencing in a study of T cell responses to AZD1222 COVID-19 vaccine listed by TCRdb under 2021. Turning to the overall study: A total of 230 to 250 trial participants underwent TCR sequencing, of whom some 210 received two doses of AZD1222 and about 26 received two doses of the MenACWY control vaccine. Trial participants were enrolled by age into 18-55, 56-69 and 70-plus year subgroups, with around 150, 28 and 57 TCR-sequenced participants respectively. The paper as a whole reports these results and caveats: Because no day 14 peak-response samples were available, repertoires were characterized only after the peak T cell response. Epitopes outside the regions mutated in the B.1.351 and B.1.1.7 variants were reportedly recognized by nearly half of the unique spike-specific TCRs. Participants were mostly white British, with more females than males. The authors suggested clonal diversity may have been underestimated. The 56-69-year group was small, and its depth increase did not reach significance, likely because of low power. CD4 TCRs associated with the vaccine covered the entire spike protein, and the dominant responses were in regions 160-218 and 743-854. Only a handful of AZD1222 recipients were SARS-CoV-2 seropositive at baseline, limiting conclusions about previously exposed vaccinees. Spike-specific TCR breadth and depth rose significantly after two AZD1222 doses compared with day 0 and with MenACWY recipients.

Remarks on this clone: Its antigen has not been determined. No base-level quality is on record; no much larger clone is a single base apart.

Taken with the paper, the label for time point translates to: sample from adult after SARS-CoV-2 infection, after symptom onset. A couple of convalescent COVID-19 patients, sampled after symptom onset from adults with prior SARS-CoV-2 infection, were also TCR-sequenced for comparison. From the germline V gene, CDR1 is ENHRY and CDR2 is SYGVKD. The trim is 6 bases for V and 4 bases for J, with a gap of 12 bases between the germline ends. Inclusive of the bounding cysteine and phenylalanine, the CDR3 is 14 residues long. Just the 42-base CDR3 DNA is kept, in frame starting at base 1. The CDR3 regions of human TCRbeta chains were analyzed by immunosequencing. The study's processing was this. Repertoire TCRs were matched against a reference library of SARS-CoV-2-specific TCRs generated with the MIRA antigen-specificity platform. Breadth was defined as the fraction of unique TCRs that were SARS-CoV-2-associated, and depth was defined as the fraction of total T cells that were SARS-CoV-2-associated. Using the MIRA data, every spike-specific TCR was mapped to the spike region that the TCR reacted to and assigned to either a CD4 or a CD8 class. Log10-transformed breadth and depth values were compared by one-way ANOVA with Sidak's multiple comparisons tests. TCRdb re-hosts the immuneACCESS table, in-frame sequences only. Its copies lack some clones; in the studies checked, an unresolved V gene accounts for under half of them, and the cause for the rest is not known. The V and J calls and clone size are taken from that table; D and trimming were inferred from the DNA. The sample table lists 150,000 or so clones, around nine tenths of them with a count of one. The ten largest make up 6.9% of the sample.

The sequence came from an adult who had recovered from COVID-19. Sequenced here: peripheral blood, sampled after recovery from COVID-19. The chain couples TRBV10-3 to TRBJ1-4; the D gene cannot be named for sure. The DNA is as follows: TGTGCCATCAGCGGGGTTCCGGATAATGAAAAACTGTTTTTT. This encodes CAISGVPDNEKLFF.